The 7 T cell receptor beta chains given below trace back to one sample, sequenced in a study of shared T cell receptors in the human thymus. Assay: immunoSEQ multiplex PCR; the TCRdb copy retains only in-frame clones and omits some. The table shows about 710,000 clones, with more than 70% occurring only once. The data were also submitted as part of a second study, on human thymus T cells.

The sequenced sample was thymocytes. The source is a boy under two years old with a congenital heart defect.

The rearrangement uses TRBV14 and TRBJ1-4; possible D gene TRBD1, 6 bases. Germline V lookup: CDR1 SGHDN, CDR2 FVKESK. The length of the CDR3 is 16 residues. V was clipped by 3 bases and J by 5 bases, with 16 bases between them. CDR3 nucleotides: TGTGCCAGCAGCCAGAGAGTCGAGGGGGAAAATGAAAAACTGTTTTTT. Translated, it gives CASSQRVEGENEKLFF.

The rearrangement joins TRBV28 to TRBJ1-1; a possible D gene is TRBD1 (5 bases). Trimming took off 5 bases at V and 4 bases at J, with 14 bases between the two ends. This CDR3 contains 14 residues. Germline lookup yields CDR1 MDHEN and CDR2 SYDVKM. CDR3 bases: TGTGCCAGCAGTCTTAGGGGTAAGGGCACTGAAGCTTTCTTT. Its protein is CASSLRGKGTEAFF. The full variable domain, its missing parts supplied by reference TRBV28 and TRBJ1-1, is DVKVTQSSRYLVKRTGEKVFLECVQDMDHENMFWYRQDPGLGLRLIYFSYDVKMKEKGDIPEGYSVSREKKERFSLILESASTNQTSMYLCASSLRGKGTEAFFGQGTRLTVV.

This clone was picked up one time. The rearrangement links TRBV11-2 to TRBJ2-1, with D perhaps matching TRBD2 (5 bases). This CDR3 spans 14 amino acids. V lost 4 bases, J lost 4 bases, and 11 bases lay in between. Germline-derived CDR1 and CDR2 are SGHAT and FQNNGV. DNA of the CDR3: TGTGCCAGCAGCTCTAAGCGGCCATACAATGAGCAGTTCTTC. Amino acid sequence: CASSSKRPYNEQFF.

The chain employs TRBV7-2 and TRBJ1-1; D gene unclear. CDR1 SGHTA and CDR2 FQGNSA come from the germline V gene. With 5 bases removed from V and 4 bases from J, the gap between germline ends came to 11 bases. This CDR3 has 13 residues. The CDR3 DNA sequence: TGTGCCAGCAGCCAGATAGGGAGCACTGAAGCTTTCTTT. The encoded protein is CASSQIGSTEAFF.

The chain uses TRBV2 and TRBJ2-7; D possibly corresponds to TRBD1 (5 bases). Germline CDR1 and CDR2: SNHLY and FYNNEI. V lost 2 bases to trimming and J lost 9 bases, with 17 bases between them. This CDR3 spans 14 amino acids. CDR3 in amino acids: CASSEPASWGVQYF. Written as DNA, the CDR3 is TGTGCCAGCAGTGAACCGGCTAGTTGGGGCGTGCAGTACTTC.

The chain recombines TRBV7-3 with TRBJ2-1; TRBD1 is a possible D gene (7 bases). Germline CDR1 reads SGHTA; CDR2 reads FQGTGA. CDR3 length: 15 residues. V lost 2 bases, J lost 5 bases, and 13 bases lay in between. CDR3 protein: CASSLAGQTNNEQFF. Here the CDR3 DNA reads TGTGCCAGCAGCTTAGCGGGACAGACTAACAATGAGCAGTTCTTC.

The chain recombines TRBV10-1 with TRBJ1-1; D uncertain. The CDR3 runs 11 residues. V shed 7 bases and J shed 2 bases, with 5 bases lying between them. Germline CDR1 and CDR2: WNHNN and SYGVQD (reference sequence). The CDR3 loop reads CASIINTEAFF. The CDR3 DNA reads TGCGCCAGCATCATCAACACTGAAGCTTTCTTT.